This is a list of T cell receptor beta chains from one sample in a study of blood T cell repertoires in COVID-19. TCRdb keeps only in-frame clones here, not all; method: immunoSEQ multiplex PCR. The data show around 270,000 clones, approximately 89% seen once. Material for sequencing was PBMCs or T cells enriched from blood (not recorded which). Receptors were obtained from a woman between 35 and 50 years old who had been exposed to COVID-19. CDR3s include the opening cysteine and the closing phenylalanine or tryptophan. A D gene is named only where the DNA matches it firmly. Clone size is given for some rows only: seen once, a few or many times, or a class if the clone is expanded.

clone_size	j_call	d_call	v_call	cdr3_nt	cdr3_aa
.	TRBJ1-1	.	TRBV19	TGTGCCAGTAGTACGTCCCGGGACAATCTTGAAGCTTTCTTT	CASSTSRDNLEAFF
.	TRBJ1-6	.	TRBV30	TGTGCCTGGAGTGCAAGGGTAGGCAGGGGAAATTCACCCCTCCACTTT	CAWSARVGRGNSPLHF
.	TRBJ1-3	.	TRBV19	TGTGCCAGTAGTATCATGACAGTCTCTGGAAACACCATATATTTT	CASSIMTVSGNTIYF
few	TRBJ1-1	TRBD1	TRBV27	TGTGCCAGCAGTTCTCCGGGACAGGCCTCTGAGGGTATGAACACTGAAGCTTTCTTT	CASSSPGQASEGMNTEAFF
.	TRBJ2-5	.	TRBV3-1/TRBV3-2	TGTGCTTGCGACCCGGGACACCCGTACCAAGAGACCCAGTACTTC	CACDPGHPYQETQYF
once	TRBJ2-1	TRBD2	TRBV7-3	TGTGCCAGCAGCCAGGCGGGGCTAGCGGGCTCGAGGGAGCAGTTCTTC	CASSQAGLAGSREQFF
.	TRBJ2-2	.	TRBV5-4	TGTGCCAGCAGCCCCGGACAGAACACCGGGGAGCTGTTTTTT	CASSPGQNTGELFF
.	TRBJ1-4	TRBD1	TRBV7-9	TGTGCCAGCAGGGACGAGGGACAGGGGAATGAAAAACTGTTTTTT	CASRDEGQGNEKLFF
.	TRBJ1-1	TRBD1	TRBV10-3	TGTGCCATCAGTGAGGGAAAGGGACAGGTACATTTCTTT	CAISEGKGQVHFF
.	TRBJ1-2	.	TRBV7-2	TGTGCCAGCAGCTCGGATCCCGGGGGTGGCTACACCTTC	CASSSDPGGGYTF
.	TRBJ1-3	.	TRBV24-1	TGTGCCACCAGTACCGAGCGGGGAAACACCATATATTTT	CATSTERGNTIYF
.	TRBJ1-2	.	TRBV12-3/TRBV12-4	TGTGCCAGCTCACCCCGGTCTTACTATGGCTACACCTTC	CASSPRSYYGYTF
once	TRBJ2-1	.	TRBV9	TGTGCCAGCAGCCTACGGACAGAGAACAATGAGCAGTTCTTC	CASSLRTENNEQFF
.	TRBJ1-2	TRBD1	TRBV19	TGTGCCAGTAGTCCCGATACGGGGGACAGGATCTATGGCTACACCTTC	CASSPDTGDRIYGYTF
.	TRBJ2-4	TRBD1	TRBV3-1/TRBV3-2	TGTGCCAGCAGCCAGCCGGGACAGGTGGCTCTAGCCAAAAACATTCAGTACTTC	CASSQPGQVALAKNIQYF
.	TRBJ1-1	.	TRBV7-8	TGTGCCAGCAGCTCTCCGGACAGCGAAGCTTTCTTT	CASSSPDSEAFF
.	TRBJ1-2	.	TRBV19	TGTGCCAGTAGTATATCCGGGAAATATGGCTACACCTTC	CASSISGKYGYTF
.	TRBJ1-3	TRBD1	TRBV7-8	TGTGCCAGCAGCTTTGGGACAGGGGGCTCTGGAAACACCATATATTTT	CASSFGTGGSGNTIYF
.	TRBJ1-2	.	TRBV6-5	TGTGCCAGCAGTTACGGCGGGAAGTATGGCTACACCTTC	CASSYGGKYGYTF
.	TRBJ1-3	.	TRBV28	TGTGCCAGCAGTTTATTGGGGGGGTCGATTTCTGGAAACACCATATATTTT	CASSLLGGSISGNTIYF
.	TRBJ2-7	TRBD1	TRBV29-1	TGCAGCGTTGGGAAGGGGGCTAGTGCCGAGCAGTACTTC	CSVGKGASAEQYF
.	TRBJ2-5	TRBD2	TRBV11-3	TGTGCCAGCAGCTCGGGACTAGCGGGGGGCCAAGAGACCCAGTACTTC	CASSSGLAGGQETQYF
.	TRBJ1-6	TRBD1	TRBV2	TGTGCCAGCAACCGGGACAGATATAATTCACCCCTCCACTTT	CASNRDRYNSPLHF
few	TRBJ2-5	.	TRBV3-1/TRBV3-2	TGTGCCAGCAGCCAAGCATCCCGCGACCAAGAGACCCAGTACTTC	CASSQASRDQETQYF
.	TRBJ2-5	.	TRBV6-2/TRBV6-3	TGTGCCAGCAGTTACATTGGCATTGGAGAGACCCAGTACTTC	CASSYIGIGETQYF
once	TRBJ2-3	.	TRBV7-3	TGTGCCAGCAGCTTGGACTCCGCGCCGGATACGCAGTATTTT	CASSLDSAPDTQYF
.	TRBJ1-4	TRBD1	TRBV28	TGTGCCAGCAAACAGGGCGCGGGTAGGGGGCCGAGTGAAAAACTGTTTTTT	CASKQGAGRGPSEKLFF
.	TRBJ2-4	TRBD1	TRBV5-4	TGTGCCAGCAGCATCCCGGGACAGGGGACCAAAAACATTCAGTACTTC	CASSIPGQGTKNIQYF
.	TRBJ2-1	TRBD2	TRBV11-2	TGTGCCAGCAGCTTAGTTCTAGCGCGGGAGGGCCGTTACAATGAGCAGTTCTTC	CASSLVLAREGRYNEQFF